This T cell receptor beta chain was documented in a study of CD8 T cells in Susac syndrome. Study-wide points: It was acknowledged by the study that relatively few individuals were included in its TCR sequencing and HLA analysis.

TCR beta was sequenced from blood CD8+ and CD4+ T cells. FACS enriched CD8+ TEMRA cells, while bulk CD8+ and CD4+ were negatively isolated. This clonotype was seen just once. The antigen remains unidentified. RNA amounts of about 0.5 to 1 ug underwent reverse transcription with random hexamers. The TCR beta CDR3 was amplified by immunoSEQ multiplex PCR across 54 Vbeta, 13 Jbeta. TCRdb independently ran MiXCR on the immunoSEQ multiplex PCR reads; one entry per CDR3 protein. The table records 300,000 to 350,000 distinct CDR3 sequences, 92% of them present only once. The sample was CD4+ T cells from PBMCs. The TCR sequence derives from a human donor with multiple sclerosis.

In nucleotides, the CDR3 is TGTGCCAGCAGCCAAGGGTTTGGAGACAGGATTTCACCCCTCCACTTT. This sequence encodes CASSQGFGDRISPLHF. This chain joins TRBV14 and TRBJ1-6, with TRBD1 as a possible D gene (6 bases). V lost 1 base, J lost 9 bases, and 16 bases lay in between. This CDR3 has 16 amino acids. The germline V gene encodes CDR1 SGHDN and CDR2 FVKESK.